This TCR beta chain is drawn from a study of T-cell memory formation after mild COVID-19. The germline gives CDR1 SGHTA, CDR2 FQGNSA. V was clipped by 8 bases and J by 0 bases; unmatched bases: 10. The CDR3 is 15 residues long. TCRdb reanalysed the 5' RACE reads using MiXCR and keeps one entry per CDR3 protein. Here the sample spans hundreds of thousands of distinct CDR3 sequences, 15% to 20% being singletons. The V gene is TRBV7-2, the J gene TRBJ2-7; 7 bases agree with TRBD2. This sequence was found in a man between 18 and 35 years old who had mild COVID-19 (a few samples of this study predate the infection). Cell type and time point are not known. Sequencing was carried out using PBMCs or a T cell subset sorted from them (not recorded which). CDR3 region: CASGASSGRSYEQYF. For the CDR3, the DNA is TGTGCCAGCGGGGCGAGTAGCGGGCGCTCCTACGAGCAGTACTTC.